This TCR beta chain was observed in a study of T cell responses to AZD1222 COVID-19 vaccine. Overall study results and limits: There were mostly white British donors and more females than males, and clonal diversity was possibly underestimated. All repertoire sampling was performed exclusively after the peak T cell response. Baseline testing showed seropositivity in only a handful of AZD1222 recipients.

A note on this clone: Its antigen is not identified.

The CDR3 length is 15 residues. Germline V gene lookup returns CDR1 SEHNR and CDR2 FQNEAQ (reference sequence). Unmatched junction bases numbered 9, after V lost 5 bases and J lost 8 bases. Measured with immunoSEQ multiplex PCR; TCRdb has only the in-frame clones, and not every one. The sample has under 60,000 clones, around 80% seen once. The sample was peripheral blood, taken on day 0 of AZD1222 vaccination. The chain joins TRBV7-9 to TRBJ2-1; 10 bases match TRBD2. The receptor's source is an adult in good health. The CDR3 bases are TGTGCCAGCAGCCCCCACCTAGCGGGAGTTGATGAGCAGTTCTTC. Translated, it gives CASSPHLAGVDEQFF.